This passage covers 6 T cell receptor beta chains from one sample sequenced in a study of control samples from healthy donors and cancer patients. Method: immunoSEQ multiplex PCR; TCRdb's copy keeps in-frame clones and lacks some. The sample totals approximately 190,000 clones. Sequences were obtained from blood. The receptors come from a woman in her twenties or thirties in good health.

CDR3 loop: CASSYSVLNSGNTIYF. CDR3 sequence (DNA): TGTGCCAGCAGTTACTCAGTTCTGAACTCTGGAAACACCATATATTTT. V is TRBV6-6 and J is TRBJ1-3; D uncertain. V gave up 0 bases and J gave up 0 bases, with 9 bases separating them. CDR3 size: 16 residues. CDR1 MNHNY and CDR2 SVGAGI come from the germline V gene (reference sequence).

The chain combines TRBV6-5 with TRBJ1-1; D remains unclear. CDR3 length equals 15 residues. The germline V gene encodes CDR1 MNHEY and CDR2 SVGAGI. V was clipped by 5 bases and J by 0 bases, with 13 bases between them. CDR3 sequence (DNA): TGTGCCAGCAGTCCCGCCAGTTCTATGAACACTGAAGCTTTCTTT. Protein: CASSPASSMNTEAFF.

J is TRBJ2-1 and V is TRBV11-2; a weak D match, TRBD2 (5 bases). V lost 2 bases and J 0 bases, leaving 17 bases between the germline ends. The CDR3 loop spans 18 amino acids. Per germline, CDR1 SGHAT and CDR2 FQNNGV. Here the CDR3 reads CASSLPKGAGDSYNEQFF. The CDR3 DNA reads TGTGCCAGCAGCTTACCGAAGGGCGCGGGCGACTCCTACAATGAGCAGTTCTTC.

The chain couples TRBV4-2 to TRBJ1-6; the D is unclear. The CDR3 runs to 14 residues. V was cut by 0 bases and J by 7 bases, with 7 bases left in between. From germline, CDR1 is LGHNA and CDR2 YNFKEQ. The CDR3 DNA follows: TGTGCCAGCAGCCAAGACAGGTTGAATTCACCCCTCCACTTT. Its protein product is CASSQDRLNSPLHF.

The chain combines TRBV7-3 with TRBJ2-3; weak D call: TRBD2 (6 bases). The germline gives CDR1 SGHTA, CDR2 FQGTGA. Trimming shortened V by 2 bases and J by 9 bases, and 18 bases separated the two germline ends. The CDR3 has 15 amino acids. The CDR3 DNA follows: TGTGCCAGCAGCTTATACGGGGGTCTCAGGGTGACGCAGTATTTT. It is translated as CASSLYGGLRVTQYF.

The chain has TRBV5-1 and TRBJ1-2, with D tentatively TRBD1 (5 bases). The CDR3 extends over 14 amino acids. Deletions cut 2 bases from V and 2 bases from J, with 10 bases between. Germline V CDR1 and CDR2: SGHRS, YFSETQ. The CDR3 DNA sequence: TGCGCCAGCAGCTTTGGGGGTCCCAACTATGGCTACACCTTC. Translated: CASSFGGPNYGYTF.